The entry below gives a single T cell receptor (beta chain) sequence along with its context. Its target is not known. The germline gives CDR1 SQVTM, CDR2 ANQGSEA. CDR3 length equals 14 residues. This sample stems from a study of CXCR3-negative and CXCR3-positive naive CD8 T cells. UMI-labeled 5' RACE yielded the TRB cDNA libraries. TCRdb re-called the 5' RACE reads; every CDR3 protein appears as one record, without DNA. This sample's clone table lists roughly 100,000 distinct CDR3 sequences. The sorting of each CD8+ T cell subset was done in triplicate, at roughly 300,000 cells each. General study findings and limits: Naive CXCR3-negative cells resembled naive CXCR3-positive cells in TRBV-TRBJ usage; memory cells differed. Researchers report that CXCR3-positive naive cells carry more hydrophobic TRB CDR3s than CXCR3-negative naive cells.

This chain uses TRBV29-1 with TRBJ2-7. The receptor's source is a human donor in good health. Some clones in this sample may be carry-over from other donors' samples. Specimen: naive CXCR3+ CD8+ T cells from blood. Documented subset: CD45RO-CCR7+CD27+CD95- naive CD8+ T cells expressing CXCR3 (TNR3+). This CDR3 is CSVEGEGNSYEQYF.